This T cell receptor beta chain was sequenced in a study of early T cells in non-severe SARS-CoV-2 infection (dated by TCRdb to about 2021). Turning to the overall study: Bulk RNA from unsorted whole blood was used for TCR sequencing, so alpha and beta chains could not be paired. Overall study results and their limits: VDJdb matching was skewed toward anti-spike CD8 responses and likely underestimated virus-specific expansions, missing private and CD4 specificities.

V gives up 5 bases and J gives up 4 bases, and the segment between their germline ends measures 13 bases. From a lookup of the germline V gene, CDR1 and CDR2 are SGHNT and YENEEA. The CDR3 starts with the cysteine, ends with the phenylalanine, and has 14 residues. Kept here is only the CDR3 DNA, which spans 42 bases and is read in frame from base 1. This clonotype was counted at least ten times. Its antigen is currently not known. Qualities for individual bases were not recorded, and no much larger clone is one base off. The library was made by 5' RACE. Sequencing took place on a NextSeq 500. The TCR library protocol attached unique molecular identifiers to individual cDNA molecules to correct for sequencing error and PCR bias. Sequencing covered both TCR alpha and beta chains, and within each sample the abundances of alpha and beta sequences were tightly co-correlated. The source study handled its data this way. V gene, J gene and CDR3 annotation of TCR sequences was performed with Decombinator V4. Expanded TCRs were defined as changing significantly between any two time points under a Poisson model with p below 0.0001. TCR abundances were normalised to the total number of TCRs sequenced per sample and expressed as counts per million. MAIT TCRs were defined by TRAV1-2 paired with TRAJ12, TRAJ20 or TRAJ33, and iNKT TCRs by TRAV10 paired with TRAJ18. A search of VDJdb, accessed on 1 November 2021, was run for TCRs annotated to CMV, EBV and SARS-CoV-2, with TCRs annotated for multiple antigens excluded. TCRdb cleaned the public reads at Q25 with fastp, built clones with MiXCR and kept in-frame beta chains. Duplicate CDR3 protein sequences are folded into a single record with the most common DNA and genes. These V and J calls originate from TCRdb's pipeline instead of the authors' own analysis. The sample profile shows around 20,000 distinct CDR3 sequences; about 4% of them were found once. Over 1.1% of the sample is taken by the ten largest.

This was a case-control study nested in a cohort of healthcare workers in London, UK, who had nasopharyngeal swab PCR tests and blood samples taken every week. Healthcare workers were enrolled in the week of the UK lockdown, from 23 to 31 March 2020, and were followed every week for up to roughly 15 weeks. The clonotype comes from an adult who was a healthcare worker with PCR-confirmed SARS-CoV-2 infection or an uninfected control (not recorded which). Sequencing was performed on whole blood. Recombination joined TRBV11-3 with TRBJ2-3; the D gene is perhaps TRBD1, on 6 matching bases. In nucleotides, the sequence is TGTGCCAGCAGCCCCAGGGGAAGGCCAGATACGCAGTATTTT. It specifies CASSPRGRPDTQYF.